This T cell receptor beta chain was sequenced for a study of blood T cells in healthy people across ages. In germline, CDR1 is SNHLY, CDR2 FYNNEI. CDR3 length: 15 residues. V dropped 6 bases and J dropped 1; count of bases not matched to a gene: 4. On this clonotype: Its specificity is unknown.

Study-wide points: TCR beta diversity tracked closely with naive T cell percentage.

Primers used in a second PCR of roughly 6 to 11 cycles were a sample-barcoded 5' primer and a J-beta primer mix. With 12 random nucleotides, a template-switch adaptor tagged each individual cDNA molecule. In TCRdb, the 5' RACE reads were re-called with MiXCR into one record per CDR3 protein. This sample has roughly 680,000 distinct CDR3 sequences; about 21% occur once, and the top ten carry roughly 3.4%. About 10 milliliters of peripheral blood were drawn from each donor into EDTA-treated tubes. Samples each yielded at least 6 micrograms of total RNA. J is TRBJ2-2 and V is TRBV2, with TRBD2 matching 8 bases. Material: blood. The receptor comes from an older man in good health. CDR3: CASRPTSGNTGELFF. As DNA, the CDR3 is TGTGCCAGCAGGCCAACTAGCGGGAACACCGGGGAGCTGTTTTTT.